This TCR beta chain is drawn from a study of T cell changes during pregnancy in multiple sclerosis. The CDR3 runs to 13 residues. Trimming took 6 bases from V and 5 from J; bases not matched to a gene: 3. Looked up from germline, CDR1 is SNHLY and CDR2 is FYNNEI. Profiled with immunoSEQ multiplex PCR; TCRdb holds only in-frame clones, not every one. The data contain 45,000 to 50,000 clones, around 94% of them singletons. The sample in question was CD4+ T cells from peripheral blood mononuclear cells, obtained in the second trimester of pregnancy. The rearrangement joins TRBV2 to TRBJ2-2, with 7 positions matching TRBD1. This clonotype was obtained from a female donor in good health, enrolled as a control in a pregnancy study. The DNA for the CDR3 is TGTGCCAGCAGCCAGACAGGGACCGGGGAGCTGTTTTTT. This translates into CASSQTGTGELFF.